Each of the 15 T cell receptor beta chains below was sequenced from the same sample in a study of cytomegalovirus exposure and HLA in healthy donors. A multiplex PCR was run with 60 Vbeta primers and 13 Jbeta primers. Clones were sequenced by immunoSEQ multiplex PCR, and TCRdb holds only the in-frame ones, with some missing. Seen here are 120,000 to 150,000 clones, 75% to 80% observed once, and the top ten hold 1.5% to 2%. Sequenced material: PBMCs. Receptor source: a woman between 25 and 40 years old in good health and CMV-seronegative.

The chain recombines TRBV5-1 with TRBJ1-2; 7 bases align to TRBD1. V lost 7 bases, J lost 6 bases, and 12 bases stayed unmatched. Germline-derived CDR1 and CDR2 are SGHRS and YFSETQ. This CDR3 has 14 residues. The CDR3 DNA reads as TGCGCCAGCGGGGCGTACAGGGGCGCACATGGCTACACCTTC. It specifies CASGAYRGAHGYTF.

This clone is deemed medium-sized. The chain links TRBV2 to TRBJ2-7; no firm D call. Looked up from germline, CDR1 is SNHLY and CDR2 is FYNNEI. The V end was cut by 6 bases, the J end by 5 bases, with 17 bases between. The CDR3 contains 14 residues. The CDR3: CASRESEVSDEQYF. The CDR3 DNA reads TGTGCCAGCAGGGAGAGCGAGGTGAGCGACGAGCAGTACTTC.

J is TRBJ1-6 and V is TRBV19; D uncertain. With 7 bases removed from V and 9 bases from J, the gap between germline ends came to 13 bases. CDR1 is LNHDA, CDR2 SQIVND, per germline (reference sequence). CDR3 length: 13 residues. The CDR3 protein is CASNTVIGSPLHF. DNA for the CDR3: TGTGCCAGTAATACCGTTATCGGTTCACCCCTCCACTTT.

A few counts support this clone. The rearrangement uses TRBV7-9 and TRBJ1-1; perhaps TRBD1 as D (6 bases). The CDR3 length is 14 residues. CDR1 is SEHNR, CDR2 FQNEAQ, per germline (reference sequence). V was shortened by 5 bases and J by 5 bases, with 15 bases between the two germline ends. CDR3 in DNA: TGTGCCAGCAGCACACAGGGAGTTGAAACTGAAGCTTTCTTT. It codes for CASSTQGVETEAFF.

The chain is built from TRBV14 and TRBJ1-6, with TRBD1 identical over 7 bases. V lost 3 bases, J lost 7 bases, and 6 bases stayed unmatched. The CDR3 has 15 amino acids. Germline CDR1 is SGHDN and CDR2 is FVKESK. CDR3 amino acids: CASSQATGSNSPLHF. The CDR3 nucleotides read TGTGCCAGCAGCCAGGCGACAGGGTCAAATTCACCCCTCCACTTT.

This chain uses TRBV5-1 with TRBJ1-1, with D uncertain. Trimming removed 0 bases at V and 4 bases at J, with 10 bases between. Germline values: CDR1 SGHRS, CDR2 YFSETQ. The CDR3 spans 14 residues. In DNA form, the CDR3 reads TGCGCCAGCAGCTTGGAAGGACTTGCCACTGAAGCTTTCTTT. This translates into CASSLEGLATEAFF.

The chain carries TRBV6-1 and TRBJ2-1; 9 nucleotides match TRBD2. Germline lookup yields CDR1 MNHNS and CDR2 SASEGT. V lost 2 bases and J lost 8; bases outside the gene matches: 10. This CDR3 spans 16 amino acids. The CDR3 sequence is CASSETRGGAGDEQFF. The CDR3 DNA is TGTGCCAGCAGTGAAACTCGCGGGGGGGCCGGGGATGAGCAGTTCTTC.

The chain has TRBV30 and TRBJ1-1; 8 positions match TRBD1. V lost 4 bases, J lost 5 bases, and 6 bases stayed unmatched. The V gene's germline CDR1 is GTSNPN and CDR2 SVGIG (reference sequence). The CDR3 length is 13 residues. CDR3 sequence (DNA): TGTGCCTGGACCGGGACAGGCGGTACTGAAGCTTTCTTT. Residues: CAWTGTGGTEAFF.

CDR3 in amino acids: CSGDRMNTEAFF. DNA of the CDR3: TGCAGTGGGGACAGGATGAACACTGAAGCTTTCTTT. This chain links TRBV29-1 with TRBJ1-1; 8 nucleotides agree with TRBD1. Per the germline V gene, CDR1 is SQVTM and CDR2 is ANQGSEA. The CDR3 has 12 amino acids.

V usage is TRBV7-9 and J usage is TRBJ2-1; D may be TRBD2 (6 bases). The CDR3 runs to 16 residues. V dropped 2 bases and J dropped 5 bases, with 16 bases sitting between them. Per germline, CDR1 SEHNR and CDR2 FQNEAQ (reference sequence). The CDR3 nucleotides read TGTGCCAGCAGCTTATTACCCGTGGGCGGGAACAATGAGCAGTTCTTC. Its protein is CASSLLPVGGNNEQFF.

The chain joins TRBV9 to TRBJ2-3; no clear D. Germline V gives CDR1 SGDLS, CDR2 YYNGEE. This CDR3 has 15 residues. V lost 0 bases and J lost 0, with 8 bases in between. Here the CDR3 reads CASSVGAYSTDTQYF. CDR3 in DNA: TGTGCCAGCAGCGTAGGAGCCTACAGCACAGATACGCAGTATTTT.

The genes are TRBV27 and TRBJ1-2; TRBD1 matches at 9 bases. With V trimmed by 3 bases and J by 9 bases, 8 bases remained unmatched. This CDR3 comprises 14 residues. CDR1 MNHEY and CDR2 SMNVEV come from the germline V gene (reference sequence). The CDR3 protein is CASSLGQGIDRYTF. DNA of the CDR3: TGTGCCAGCAGTTTGGGACAGGGCATTGATCGCTACACCTTC.

The CDR3 DNA reads as TGTGCCAGCAGTCCCTGGACAGGAATTATGAACACTGAAGCTTTCTTT. Its protein product is CASSPWTGIMNTEAFF. The chain uses TRBV27 and TRBJ1-1; TRBD1 aligns across 7 bases. This CDR3 is built from 16 residues. V lost 5 bases, J lost 0 bases, and 9 bases stayed unmatched. The germline V gene has CDR1 MNHEY and CDR2 SMNVEV (reference sequence).

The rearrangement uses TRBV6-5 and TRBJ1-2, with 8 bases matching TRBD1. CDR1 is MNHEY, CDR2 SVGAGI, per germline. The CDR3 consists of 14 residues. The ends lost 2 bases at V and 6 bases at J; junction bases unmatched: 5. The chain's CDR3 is CASSYVRGRDGYTF. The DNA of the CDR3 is TGTGCCAGCAGTTACGTCAGGGGGCGGGATGGCTACACCTTC.

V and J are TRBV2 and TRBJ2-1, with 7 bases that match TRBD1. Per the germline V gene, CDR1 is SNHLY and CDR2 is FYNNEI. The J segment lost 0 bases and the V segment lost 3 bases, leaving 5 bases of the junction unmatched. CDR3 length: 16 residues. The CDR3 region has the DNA TGTGCCAGCAGTGAGGACAGGTTAACCTCCTACAATGAGCAGTTCTTC. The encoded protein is CASSEDRLTSYNEQFF. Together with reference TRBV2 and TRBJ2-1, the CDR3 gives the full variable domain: EPEVTQTPSHQVTQMGQEVILRCVPISNHLYFYWYRQILGQKVEFLVSFYNNEISEKSEIFDDQFSVERPDGSNFTLKIRSTKLEDSAMYFCASSEDRLTSYNEQFFGPGTRLTVL.